Listed below are T cell receptor beta chains from one sample, sequenced in a study of blood T cell repertoires in COVID-19. Sequenced by immunoSEQ multiplex PCR; TCRdb stores in-frame clones only, minus some. The sample comprises about 250,000 clones, around 89% of which are singletons, and over 7.5% rests with the top ten. Sequencing used PBMCs or T cells enriched from blood (not recorded which). The origin of the receptors is a man between 40 and 49 years old who had recovered from COVID-19. The CDR3 runs from the conserved cysteine through the conserved F or W. The D gene is left open where the match is weak. Size tells how often a clone was seen (once, few, many) or the class of an expanded clone, and some rows leave it out.

d_call clone_size j_call v_call cdr3_aa cdr3_nt
NA NA TRBJ2-4 TRBV5-6 CASSLVGQVNIQYF TGTGCCAGCAGCTTGGTCGGCCAGGTTAACATTCAGTACTTC
TRBD2 NA TRBJ2-3 TRBV5-1 CASSGSGTDTQYF TGCGCCAGCAGCGGTAGCGGGACAGATACGCAGTATTTT
NA NA TRBJ1-1 TRBV28 CASSLRGINTEAFF TGTGCCAGCAGTTTAAGGGGGATTAACACTGAAGCTTTCTTT
TRBD1 once TRBJ2-7 TRBV11-1 CASSLGQGLAYEQYF TGTGCCAGCAGCCTAGGACAGGGCCTTGCCTACGAGCAGTACTTC
NA NA TRBJ2-2 TRBV29-1 CSVESIGPGELFF TGCAGCGTTGAAAGTATTGGCCCCGGGGAGCTGTTTTTT
NA NA TRBJ2-5 TRBV2 CASSKRLQETQYF TGTGCCAGCAGTAAGCGTCTCCAAGAGACCCAGTACTTC
NA NA TRBJ2-4 TRBV5-1 CASSPRRWEAKNIQYF TGCGCCAGCAGCCCCCGGAGGTGGGAAGCCAAAAACATTCAGTACTTC
TRBD2 NA TRBJ2-7 TRBV9 CASSAGLAGGTSSYEQYF TGTGCCAGCAGCGCAGGACTAGCGGGAGGAACTAGCTCCTACGAGCAGTACTTC
TRBD1 NA TRBJ1-6 TRBV18 CASSPLGQGDSPLHF TGTGCCAGCTCACCACTGGGACAGGGGGACTCACCCCTCCACTTT
NA once TRBJ1-5 TRBV9 CASSATGNPKGEPQHF TGTGCCAGCAGCGCTACCGGGAATCCCAAGGGGGAGCCCCAGCATTTT
TRBD1 NA TRBJ2-5 TRBV7-7 CASSISGGQGGETQYF TGTGCTAGCAGCATTAGTGGGGGACAGGGAGGAGAGACCCAGTACTTC
TRBD2 NA TRBJ2-7 TRBV7-9 CASGTSDSYEQYF TGTGCCAGTGGGACTAGCGACTCCTACGAGCAGTACTTC
TRBD1 NA TRBJ2-7 TRBV9 CASSVGQARSYEQYF TGTGCCAGCAGCGTTGGACAGGCTCGCTCCTACGAGCAGTACTTC
TRBD2 NA TRBJ2-7 TRBV3-1/TRBV3-2 CASSIAGGGYEQYF TGTGCCAGCAGCATAGCGGGGGGTGGGTACGAGCAGTACTTC
TRBD1 NA TRBJ1-4 TRBV13 CASSSGQGVVREKLFF TGTGCCAGCAGCTCGGGACAGGGGGTTGTCCGTGAAAAACTGTTTTTT
NA NA TRBJ2-1 TRBV6-5 CASSLVRGSNNEQFF TGTGCCAGCAGTTTAGTCAGGGGATCTAACAATGAGCAGTTCTTC
TRBD2 NA TRBJ2-5 TRBV5-4 CASRGTSGRGPYQETQYF TGTGCCAGCCGCGGGACTAGCGGGAGGGGGCCGTACCAAGAGACCCAGTACTTC
NA once TRBJ2-5 TRBV10-2 CASNEAVQETQYF TGCGCCAGCAATGAAGCGGTCCAAGAGACCCAGTACTTC
NA NA TRBJ2-2 TRBV28 CASSLPRGTANTGELFF TGTGCCAGCAGTTTACCCCGCGGGACAGCGAACACCGGGGAGCTGTTTTTT
NA NA TRBJ2-1 TRBV7-9 CASSFGADTYSYNEQFF TGTGCCAGCAGCTTTGGGGCCGACACATACTCCTACAATGAGCAGTTCTTC
TRBD2 few TRBJ2-2 TRBV7-6 CASSFNPGLVQGELFF TGTGCCAGCAGCTTCAATCCGGGACTAGTCCAAGGGGAGCTGTTTTTT
NA once TRBJ1-6 TRBV7-8 CASSLAQGRSPLHF TGTGCCAGCAGCTTAGCGCAGGGGCGGTCACCCCTCCACTTT
NA NA TRBJ1-5 TRBV5-1 CASSAVGGVGNQPQHF TGCGCCAGCAGCGCCGTCGGGGGGGTTGGCAATCAGCCCCAGCATTTT
TRBD1 NA TRBJ2-7 TRBV27 CASSLSPRTGHYEQYF TGTGCCAGCAGTTTATCGCCCCGGACAGGGCACTACGAGCAGTACTTC
NA NA TRBJ1-1 TRBV5-8 CASSMYRVGAFF TGTGCCAGCAGCATGTACAGGGTCGGAGCTTTCTTT
TRBD1 NA TRBJ2-1 TRBV12-5 CASGPTALDRGPYNEQFF TGTGCTAGTGGTCCGACCGCGTTAGACAGGGGACCCTACAATGAGCAGTTCTTC
TRBD2 NA TRBJ2-3 TRBV3-1/TRBV3-2 CASSRGTSATDTQYF TGTGCCAGCAGCCGAGGGACTAGCGCCACAGATACGCAGTATTTT
TRBD1 NA TRBJ1-2 TRBV7-8 CAGKRQGESNYGYTF TGTGCCGGCAAACGACAGGGCGAGTCTAACTATGGCTACACCTTC
NA NA TRBJ2-3 TRBV7-8 CASSLGDLGWTRGDTQYF TGTGCCAGCAGCTTAGGAGATCTTGGTTGGACTAGGGGGGATACGCAGTATTTT
NA NA TRBJ2-5 TRBV3-1/TRBV3-2 CASSLRGKETQYF TGTGCCAGCAGCCTGCGGGGTAAAGAGACCCAGTACTTC
TRBD1 NA TRBJ1-4 TRBV28 CASRDREFGVVGLFF TGTGCCAGCAGGGACAGGGAGTTCGGGGTGGTGGGACTGTTTTTT
NA NA TRBJ2-7 TRBV3-1/TRBV3-2 CASSQDSGFEQYF TGTGCCAGCAGCCAAGATTCAGGGTTCGAGCAGTACTTC
NA many TRBJ2-1 TRBV4-3 CASSQDARAINEQFF TGCGCCAGCAGCCAAGATGCGAGGGCTATCAATGAGCAGTTCTTC
NA NA TRBJ2-1 TRBV4-2 CASSRPGLLIEQFF TGTGCCAGCAGCCGCCCCGGACTATTAATTGAGCAGTTCTTC
TRBD2 NA TRBJ2-3 TRBV19 CASRLAPGSTDTQYF TGTGCCAGTAGACTAGCGCCCGGGAGCACAGATACGCAGTATTTT
NA NA TRBJ2-3 TRBV4-1 CASSPYRASTDTQYF TGCGCCAGCAGCCCATACAGGGCTAGCACAGATACGCAGTATTTT
NA NA TRBJ2-7 TRBV29-1 CSVRRESYEQYF TGCAGCGTGCGGCGGGAATCCTACGAGCAGTACTTC
TRBD1 once TRBJ1-2 TRBV5-1 CASSAGTGAYGYTF TGCGCCAGCAGCGCCGGGACAGGGGCATATGGCTACACCTTC
NA NA TRBJ2-7 TRBV5-8 CASTTIWQGTGEQYF TGTGCCAGCACCACTATCTGGCAGGGGACGGGCGAGCAGTACTTC
NA NA TRBJ1-5 TRBV6-5 CASSQDSASNQPQHF TGTGCCAGCAGCCAAGACAGTGCCTCAAATCAGCCCCAGCATTTT
NA NA TRBJ2-7 TRBV28 CASSTGWGGSYEQYF TGTGCCAGCAGCACTGGGTGGGGAGGATCCTACGAGCAGTACTTC
TRBD1 few TRBJ1-5 TRBV3-1/TRBV3-2 CASSRGQGNQPQHF TGTGCCAGCAGCCGAGGACAGGGCAATCAGCCCCAGCATTTT